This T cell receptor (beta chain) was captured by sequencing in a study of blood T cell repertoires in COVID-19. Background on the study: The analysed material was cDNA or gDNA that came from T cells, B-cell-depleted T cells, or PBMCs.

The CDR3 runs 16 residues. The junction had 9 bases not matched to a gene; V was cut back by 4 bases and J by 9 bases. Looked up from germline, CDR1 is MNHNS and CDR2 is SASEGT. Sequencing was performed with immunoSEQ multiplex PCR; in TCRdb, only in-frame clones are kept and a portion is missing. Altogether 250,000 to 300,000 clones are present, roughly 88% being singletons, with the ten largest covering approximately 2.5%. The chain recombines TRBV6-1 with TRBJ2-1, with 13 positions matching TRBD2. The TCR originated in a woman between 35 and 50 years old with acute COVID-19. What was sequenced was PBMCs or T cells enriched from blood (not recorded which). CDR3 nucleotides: TGTGCCAGCAGTGCCTGGACTAGCGGGAGTAGTATTGAGCAGTTCTTC. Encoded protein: CASSAWTSGSSIEQFF.